These T cell receptor beta chains were read from a single sample in a study of control samples from healthy donors and cancer patients. Here immunoSEQ multiplex PCR was the method, and the copy in TCRdb shows in-frame clones only, minus some. The sample lists 120,000 or so clones, over 75% occurring once. Sequenced material: blood. All receptors come from a man aged 18 to 30 in good health. Each CDR3 is given with its conserved first and last residue. D genes are given only for firm matches. Part of the rows lack a size; the others show once, few, many or a class for expanded clones.

>TRBV2|-|TRBJ2-7|-
CASSLGIEQYF
TGTGCCAGCAGCCTGGGAATCGAGCAGTACTTC
>TRBV11-2|-|TRBJ1-1|-
CASSPNPGPQNTEAFF
TGTGCCAGCAGCCCAAATCCGGGACCGCAGAACACTGAAGCTTTCTTT
>TRBV11-2|-|TRBJ2-7|-
CASSLEGNNLSEQYF
TGTGCCAGCAGCTTAGAGGGCAACAATTTAAGCGAGCAGTACTTC
>TRBV27|-|TRBJ2-7|-
CASSLWKHEVSSYEQYF
TGTGCCAGCAGTTTGTGGAAACATGAGGTTTCCTCCTACGAGCAGTACTTC
>TRBV6-1|TRBD1|TRBJ1-1|-
CASSERAGQGSRTEAFF
TGTGCCAGCAGTGAAAGGGCTGGACAGGGGAGTCGCACTGAAGCTTTCTTT
>TRBV9|TRBD1|TRBJ2-7|-
CASSLRQGSYEQYF
TGTGCCAGCAGCCTTCGACAGGGATCCTACGAGCAGTACTTC
>TRBV6-2/TRBV6-3|TRBD1|TRBJ2-5|-
CASSYPGTGQETQYF
TGTGCCAGCAGTTACCCTGGGACAGGGCAAGAGACCCAGTACTTC
>TRBV2|TRBD1|TRBJ2-7|-
CASRTQGAMSYEQYF
TGTGCCAGCAGGACACAGGGGGCGATGTCCTACGAGCAGTACTTC
>TRBV7-9|TRBD1|TRBJ1-4|-
CASSLGQGATNEKLFF
TGTGCCAGCAGCTTGGGACAGGGGGCAACTAATGAAAAACTGTTTTTT
>TRBV5-1|-|TRBJ1-4|-
CASSLGSVTLLVDEKLFF
TGCGCCAGCAGCTTGGGATCGGTAACCCTTCTGGTAGACGAAAAACTGTTTTTT
>TRBV6-5|TRBD1|TRBJ2-7|-
CASRTGGSYEQYF
TGTGCCAGCAGAACAGGGGGGTCCTACGAGCAGTACTTC
>TRBV27|TRBD2|TRBJ2-3|-
CASSLGREGPTDTQYF
TGTGCCAGCAGTTTGGGGCGGGAGGGCCCTACAGATACGCAGTATTTT
>TRBV5-1|TRBD1|TRBJ1-1|-
CASSSQGEGTEAFF
TGCGCCAGCAGCTCACAGGGGGAGGGCACTGAAGCTTTCTTT
>TRBV6-5|-|TRBJ1-2|-
CASSYSGDGYTF
TGTGCCAGCAGTTACTCCGGGGATGGCTACACCTTC
>TRBV9|-|TRBJ2-1|-
CASSVEAAVYNEQFF
TGTGCCAGCAGCGTAGAGGCGGCAGTATACAATGAGCAGTTCTTC
>TRBV5-1|-|TRBJ2-2|-
CASIPDSRGTGELFF
TGCGCCAGCATCCCCGACTCAAGGGGCACCGGGGAGCTGTTTTTT
>TRBV2|TRBD1|TRBJ2-4|-
CASSRQGDKNIQYF
TGTGCCAGCAGTAGACAGGGGGACAAAAACATTCAGTACTTC
>TRBV19|-|TRBJ1-5|once
CASSILGQGDQPQHF
TGTGCCAGTAGTATACTAGGGCAGGGCGATCAGCCCCAGCATTTT
>TRBV27|-|TRBJ1-4|-
CASKKREKLFF
TGTGCCAGCAAAAAGAGGGAAAAACTGTTTTTT
>TRBV9|-|TRBJ2-1|-
CASSLAYSEQFF
TGTGCCAGCAGCCTCGCCTACAGTGAGCAGTTCTTC
>TRBV5-1|TRBD1|TRBJ1-6|-
CASSLVRTGLNSPLHF
TGCGCCAGCAGCTTGGTGCGGACAGGCCTAAATTCACCCCTCCACTTT
>TRBV3-1/TRBV3-2|-|TRBJ1-5|-
CASSSRPDFNQPQHF
TGTGCCAGCAGCTCCCGACCGGATTTTAATCAGCCCCAGCATTTT
>TRBV23-1|TRBD2|TRBJ2-2|once
CASRTQGAGPNTGELFF
TGCGCCAGCAGGACCCAAGGAGCGGGACCGAACACCGGGGAGCTGTTTTTT
>TRBV7-9|TRBD2|TRBJ2-7|-
CASSPGSASGTYEQYF
TGTGCCAGCAGCCCCGGGTCGGCTAGCGGTACCTACGAGCAGTACTTC
>TRBV14|TRBD2|TRBJ2-1|-
CASSLVAGDLLYNEQFF
TGTGCCAGCAGCCTAGTCGCGGGAGACCTTCTCTACAATGAGCAGTTCTTC
>TRBV4-3|TRBD1|TRBJ1-6|-
CASSQGTGGNSPLHF
TGCGCCAGCAGCCAAGGTACAGGGGGAAATTCACCCCTCCACTTT
>TRBV2|TRBD2|TRBJ2-7|-
CASGAGVQYEQYF
TGTGCCAGCGGCGCGGGAGTGCAGTACGAGCAGTACTTC
>TRBV19|-|TRBJ1-2|-
CASNTARPNYGYTF
TGTGCCAGTAACACCGCCCGACCTAACTATGGCTACACCTTC